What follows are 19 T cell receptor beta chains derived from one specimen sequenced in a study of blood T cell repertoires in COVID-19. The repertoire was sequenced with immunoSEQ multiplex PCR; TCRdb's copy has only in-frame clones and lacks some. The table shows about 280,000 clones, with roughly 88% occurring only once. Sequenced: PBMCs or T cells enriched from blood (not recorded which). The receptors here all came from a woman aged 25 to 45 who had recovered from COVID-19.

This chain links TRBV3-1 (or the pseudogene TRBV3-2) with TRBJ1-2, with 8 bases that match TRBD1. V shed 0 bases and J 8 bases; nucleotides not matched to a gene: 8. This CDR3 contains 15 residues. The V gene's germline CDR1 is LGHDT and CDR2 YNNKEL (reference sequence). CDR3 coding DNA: TGTGCCAGCAGCCAAGATTCAGGGGGCGCTTGGGGCTACACCTTC. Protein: CASSQDSGGAWGYTF.

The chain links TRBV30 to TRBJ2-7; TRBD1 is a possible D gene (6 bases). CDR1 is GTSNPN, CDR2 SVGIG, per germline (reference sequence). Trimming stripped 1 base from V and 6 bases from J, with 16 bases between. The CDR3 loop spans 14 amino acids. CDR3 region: CAWSGTELAGEQYF. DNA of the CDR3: TGTGCCTGGAGTGGGACAGAGCTGGCCGGCGAGCAGTACTTC.

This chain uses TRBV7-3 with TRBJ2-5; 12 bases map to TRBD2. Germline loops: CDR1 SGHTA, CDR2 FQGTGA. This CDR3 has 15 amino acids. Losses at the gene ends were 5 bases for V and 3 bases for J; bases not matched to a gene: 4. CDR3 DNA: TGTGCCAGCAGCCTAGCGGGGGGGCCTGAAGAGACCCAGTACTTC. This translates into CASSLAGGPEETQYF.

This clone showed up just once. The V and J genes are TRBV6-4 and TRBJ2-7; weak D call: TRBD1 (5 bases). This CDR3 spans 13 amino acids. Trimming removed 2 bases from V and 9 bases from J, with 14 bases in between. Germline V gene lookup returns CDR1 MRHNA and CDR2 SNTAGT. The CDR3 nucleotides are TGTGCCAGCAGTGACGGACAAACGGACCGGCAGTACTTC. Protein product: CASSDGQTDRQYF.

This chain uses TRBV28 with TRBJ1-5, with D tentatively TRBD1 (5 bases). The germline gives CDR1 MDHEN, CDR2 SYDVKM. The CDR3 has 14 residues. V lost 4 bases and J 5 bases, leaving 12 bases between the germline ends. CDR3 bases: TGTGCCAGCAGTTCCGGGGGACTCTATCAGCCCCAGCATTTT. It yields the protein CASSSGGLYQPQHF.

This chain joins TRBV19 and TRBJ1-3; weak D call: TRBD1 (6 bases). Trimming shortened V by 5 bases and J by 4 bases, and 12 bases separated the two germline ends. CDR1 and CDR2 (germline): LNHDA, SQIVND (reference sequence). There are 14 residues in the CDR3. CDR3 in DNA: TGTGCCAGTAGTCCGGGACATTTGGGAAACACCATATATTTT. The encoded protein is CASSPGHLGNTIYF.

CDR3: CASSLLRPSGQAYNSPLHF. In nucleotides, the CDR3 is TGTGCCAGCAGTTTATTACGTCCGTCAGGACAGGCCTATAATTCACCCCTCCACTTT. V and J are TRBV28 and TRBJ1-6; 7 nucleotides align to TRBD1. Germline V gene sequence: CDR1 MDHEN, CDR2 SYDVKM. The CDR3 length is 19 residues. V was clipped by 1 base and J by 2 bases; unmatched bases: 11.

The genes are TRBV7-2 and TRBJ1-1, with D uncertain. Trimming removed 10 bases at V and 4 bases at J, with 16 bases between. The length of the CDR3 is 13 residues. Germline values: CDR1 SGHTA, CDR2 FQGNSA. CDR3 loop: CATTITWSTEAFF. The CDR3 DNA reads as TGTGCCACCACGATCACGTGGAGCACTGAAGCTTTCTTT.

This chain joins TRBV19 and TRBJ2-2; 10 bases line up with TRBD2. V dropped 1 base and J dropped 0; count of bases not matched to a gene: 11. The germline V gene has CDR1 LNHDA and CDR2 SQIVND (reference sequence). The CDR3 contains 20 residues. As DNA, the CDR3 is TGTGCCAGTAGTATAGTGCTAGCGGGAGTTCTTCAAGCGAACACCGGGGAGCTGTTTTTT. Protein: CASSIVLAGVLQANTGELFF.

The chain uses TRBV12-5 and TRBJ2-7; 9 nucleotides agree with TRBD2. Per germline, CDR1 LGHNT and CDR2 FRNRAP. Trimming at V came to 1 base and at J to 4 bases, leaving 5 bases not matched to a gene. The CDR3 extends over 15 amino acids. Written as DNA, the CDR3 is TGTGCTAGTGGTTTGGGGCGGGAGGGCCTTTACGAGCAGTACTTC. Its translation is CASGLGREGLYEQYF.

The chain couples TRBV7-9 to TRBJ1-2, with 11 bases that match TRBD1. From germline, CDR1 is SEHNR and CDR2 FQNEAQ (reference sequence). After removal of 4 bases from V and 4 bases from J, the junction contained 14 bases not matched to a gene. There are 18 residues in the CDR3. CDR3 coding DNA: TGTGCCAGCAGCTCCTTTGGGCCTGGGACAGGGGGAGGCTATGGCTACACCTTC. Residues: CASSSFGPGTGGGYGYTF.

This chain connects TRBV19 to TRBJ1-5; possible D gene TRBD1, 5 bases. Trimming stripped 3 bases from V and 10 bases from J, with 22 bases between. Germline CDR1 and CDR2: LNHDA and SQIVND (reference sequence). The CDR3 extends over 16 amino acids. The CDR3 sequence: CASSISPRAQSHPQHF. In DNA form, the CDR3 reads TGTGCCAGTAGTATCTCCCCCAGGGCCCAAAGTCATCCCCAGCATTTT.

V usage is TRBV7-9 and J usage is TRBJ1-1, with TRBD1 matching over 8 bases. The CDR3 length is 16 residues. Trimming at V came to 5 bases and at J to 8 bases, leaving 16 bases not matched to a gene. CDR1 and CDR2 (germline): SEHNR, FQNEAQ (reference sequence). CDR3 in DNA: TGTGCCAGCAGCCTAGGGTTAGGTAACAGGGGGAGAGAAGCTTTCTTT. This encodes CASSLGLGNRGREAFF. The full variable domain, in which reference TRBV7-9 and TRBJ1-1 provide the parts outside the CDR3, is DTGVSQNPRHKITKRGQNVTFRCDPISEHNRLYWYRQTLGQGPEFLTYFQNEAQLEKSRLLSDRFSAERPKGSFSTLEIQRTEQGDSAMYLCASSLGLGNRGREAFFGQGTRLTVV.

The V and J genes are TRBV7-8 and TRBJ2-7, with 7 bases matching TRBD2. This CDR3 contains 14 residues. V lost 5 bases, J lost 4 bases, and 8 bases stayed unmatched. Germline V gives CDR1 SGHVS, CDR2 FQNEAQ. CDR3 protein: CASSEAGVMYEQYF. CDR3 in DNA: TGTGCCAGCAGCGAGGCGGGGGTTATGTACGAGCAGTACTTC. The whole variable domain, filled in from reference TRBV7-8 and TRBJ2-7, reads GAGVSQSPRYKVAKRGQDVALRCDPISGHVSLFWYQQALGQGPEFLTYFQNEAQLDKSGLPSDRFFAERPEGSVSTLKIQRTQQEDSAVYLCASSEAGVMYEQYFGPGTRLTVT.

The CDR3 DNA reads as TGTGCCAGCAGTGAGGTGCAGGGCCCCTTCCGCACTGAAGCTTTCTTT. It translates to CASSEVQGPFRTEAFF. This sequence joins TRBV6-1 and TRBJ1-1; D possibly corresponds to TRBD1 (5 bases). This CDR3 is 16 amino acids long. V lost 3 bases and J 4 bases, leaving 18 bases between the germline ends. Germline values: CDR1 MNHNS, CDR2 SASEGT.

The CDR3 DNA follows: TGTGCCAGCAGCCAAGGCTTAGGGAGTTCTTACTATGGCTACACCTTC. Translation gives CASSQGLGSSYYGYTF. The chain joins TRBV3-1 (or the pseudogene TRBV3-2) to TRBJ1-2, with no clear D. V lost 1 base, J lost 3 bases, and 15 bases lay in between. CDR3 size: 16 residues. The germline CDR1 and CDR2 sequences are LGHDT and YNNKEL (reference sequence).

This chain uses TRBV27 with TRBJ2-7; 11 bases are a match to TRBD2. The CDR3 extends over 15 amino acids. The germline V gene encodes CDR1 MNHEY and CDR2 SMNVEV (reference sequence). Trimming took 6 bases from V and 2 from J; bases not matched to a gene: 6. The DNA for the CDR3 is TGTGCCAGCAGCCTAAGGACTAGCGGGCCCTACGAGCAGTACTTC. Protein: CASSLRTSGPYEQYF.

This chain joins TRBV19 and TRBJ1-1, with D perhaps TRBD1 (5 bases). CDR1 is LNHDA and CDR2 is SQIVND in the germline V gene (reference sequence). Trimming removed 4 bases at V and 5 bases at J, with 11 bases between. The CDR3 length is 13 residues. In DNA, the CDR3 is TGTGCCAGTAGTAGGAGGGGTTGGACTGAAGCTTTCTTT. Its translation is CASSRRGWTEAFF.

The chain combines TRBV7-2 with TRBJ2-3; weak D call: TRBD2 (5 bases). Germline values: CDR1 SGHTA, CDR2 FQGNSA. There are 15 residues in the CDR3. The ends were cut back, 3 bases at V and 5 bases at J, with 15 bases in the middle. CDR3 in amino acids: CASSLYRAGLDTQYF. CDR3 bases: TGTGCCAGCAGCTTGTATCGGGCGGGCTTAGATACGCAGTATTTT. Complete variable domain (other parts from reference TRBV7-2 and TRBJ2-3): GAGVSQSPSNKVTEKGKDVELRCDPISGHTALYWYRQSLGQGLEFLIYFQGNSAPDKSGLPSDRFSAERTGGSVSTLTIQRTQQEDSAVYLCASSLYRAGLDTQYFGPGTRLTVL.